Presented here are 14 T cell receptor beta chains from one specimen sequenced in a study of OX40 agonist ivuxolimab in advanced cancers. Sequenced by immunoSEQ multiplex PCR; TCRdb stores in-frame clones only, minus some. The data contain 25,000 to 30,000 clones, 82% of them singletons. Material: CD4+ or CD8+ T cells sorted from blood, obtained in a trial of the OX40 agonist ivuxolimab. These receptors all stem from an adult with an advanced solid tumor such as melanoma, head and neck, liver or kidney cancer.

The chain carries TRBV11-3 and TRBJ2-1; D gene unclear. This CDR3 comprises 16 residues. The V gene's germline CDR1 is SGHNT and CDR2 YENEEA. Trimming left V 0 bases short and J 0 bases short, with 9 bases between. The CDR3, as DNA: TGTGCCAGCAGCTTAGAATCCGAGAGCTCCTACAATGAGCAGTTCTTC. Encoded protein: CASSLESESSYNEQFF.

This rearrangement joins TRBV4-3 to TRBJ2-3; a weak D match, TRBD2 (6 bases). V shed 0 bases and J shed 5 bases, with 6 bases lying between them. The CDR3 is 13 residues long. CDR1 is LGHNA and CDR2 is YSLEER in the germline V gene. The CDR3: CASSQEGGDTQYF. In nucleotides, the CDR3 is TGCGCCAGCAGCCAAGAGGGGGGAGATACGCAGTATTTT.

This clone showed up just a few times. The gene calls are TRBV6-1 and TRBJ2-1, with TRBD1 matching 11 bases. The CDR3 consists of 15 residues. Germline V gene lookup returns CDR1 MNHNS and CDR2 SASEGT. Trimming cost V 6 bases and J 7 bases; bases outside gene matches: 8. CDR3 in amino acids: CASRAGTGGGNEQFF. The CDR3 DNA is TGTGCCAGCAGAGCCGGGACAGGGGGTGGAAATGAGCAGTTCTTC.

CDR3 in amino acids: CASSVGTGAYEQYF. The DNA for the CDR3 is TGTGCCAGCAGCGTCGGGACAGGAGCCTACGAGCAGTACTTC. The chain recombines TRBV7-2 with TRBJ2-5; the match to TRBD1 covers 8 bases. The end of the DNA aligns better with TRBJ2-7, so the J call may be wrong. Germline-derived CDR1 and CDR2 are SGHTA and FQGNSA. The CDR3 is made up of 14 amino acids.

The gene calls are TRBV28 and TRBJ1-1, with a tentative D call TRBD1 (6 bases). The length of the CDR3 is 14 residues. V was shortened by 3 bases and J by 1 base, with 9 bases between the two germline ends. The germline V gene has CDR1 MDHEN and CDR2 SYDVKM. The CDR3 coding sequence is TGTGCCAGCAGTTTGAGCAGGGGGAACACTGAAGCTTTCTTT. Protein product: CASSLSRGNTEAFF.

V is TRBV5-6 and J is TRBJ2-2; D call uncertain. The ends were cut back, 5 bases at V and 3 bases at J, with 11 bases in the middle. The CDR3 has 14 residues. Per the germline V gene, CDR1 is SGHDT and CDR2 is YYEEEE. The CDR3, as DNA: TGTGCCAGCAGTGTGAGGAAATACACCGGGGAGCTGTTTTTT. As protein: CASSVRKYTGELFF.

By sample share, this clone is medium-sized. V usage is TRBV7-6 and J usage is TRBJ1-3; no reliable D call. Trimming removed 5 bases at V and 0 bases at J, with 14 bases between. In germline, CDR1 is SGHVS, CDR2 FNYEAQ. The CDR3 length is 16 residues. CDR3 amino acids: CASSPRSRSSGNTIYF. DNA for the CDR3: TGTGCCAGCAGCCCCCGTTCAAGGAGCTCTGGAAACACCATATATTTT. The full variable domain, with the rest looked up from reference TRBV7-6 and TRBJ1-3, is GAGVSQSPRYKVTKRGQDVALRCDPISGHVSLYWYRQALGQGPEFLTYFNYEAQQDKSGLPNDRFSAERPEGSISTLTIQRTEQRDSAMYRCASSPRSRSSGNTIYFGEGSWLTVV.

The chain links TRBV9 to TRBJ2-3, with TRBD1 matching 7 bases. Germline CDR1 and CDR2: SGDLS and YYNGEE. V dropped 0 bases and J dropped 2; count of bases not matched to a gene: 18. This CDR3 spans 20 amino acids. CDR3 sequence: CASSVAVGTSGRGFTDTQYF. The CDR3 DNA reads TGTGCCAGCAGCGTAGCGGTCGGCACGTCGGGCAGGGGGTTCACAGATACGCAGTATTTT.

This clone was counted only a few times. The chain couples TRBV7-2 to TRBJ2-1; D possibly matches TRBD1 or TRBD2 (5 bases each). V gave up 3 bases and J gave up 1 base, with 16 bases separating them. CDR3 size: 17 residues. Germline V gene data show CDR1 as SGHTA and CDR2 as FQGNSA. CDR3 amino acids: CASSFSPGTSSYNEQFF. Written as DNA, the CDR3 is TGTGCCAGCAGCTTTTCCCCCGGGACCTCTTCCTACAATGAGCAGTTCTTC.

The gene calls are TRBV29-1 and TRBJ1-1; D gene unclear. The V gene lost 7 bases and the J gene lost 0 bases, with 3 bases spanning the gap. This CDR3 spans 10 amino acids. Germline V gene data show CDR1 as SQVTM and CDR2 as ANQGSEA. Here the CDR3 DNA reads TGCAGCGGGTTGAACACTGAAGCTTTCTTT. Amino acids: CSGLNTEAFF.

This sequence joins TRBV6-5 and TRBJ2-3; D may be TRBD1 or TRBD2 (5 bases each). This CDR3 is built from 12 residues. CDR1 and CDR2 from the germline V gene are MNHEY and SVGAGI. The germline V and J ends were trimmed by 0 bases and 11 bases, with 9 bases remaining between them. This CDR3 reads CASSYSWGRQYF. The CDR3 DNA reads TGTGCCAGCAGTTACTCATGGGGACGGCAGTATTTT.

The chain joins TRBV27 to TRBJ2-3; the D is unclear. From germline, CDR1 is MNHEY and CDR2 SMNVEV (reference sequence). This CDR3 is 11 amino acids long. Trimming shortened V by 6 bases and J by 10 bases, and 11 bases separated the two germline ends. The chain's CDR3 is CASRSLLSQYF. The CDR3 region has the DNA TGTGCCAGCAGATCTCTCTTGTCGCAGTATTTT.

The chain has TRBV27 and TRBJ2-3, with 8 bases fitting TRBD1. Germline loops: CDR1 MNHEY, CDR2 SMNVEV (reference sequence). V was clipped by 0 bases and J by 1 base; unmatched bases: 3. The CDR3 totals 16 residues. This CDR3 reads CASSLSGQDRTDTQYF. The CDR3 nucleotides read TGTGCCAGCAGTTTATCGGGACAGGACCGCACAGATACGCAGTATTTT.

V gene TRBV4-3 combines with J gene TRBJ2-3; D is perhaps TRBD2 (5 bases). The CDR3 runs 17 residues. V lost 0 bases and J lost 0, with 13 bases in between. Germline V gene lookup returns CDR1 LGHNA and CDR2 YSLEER. The CDR3 DNA follows: TGCGCCAGCAGCCAAGATTGGAGCGGACCTAGCACAGATACGCAGTATTTT. Translated: CASSQDWSGPSTDTQYF.